This TCR beta chain was captured by sequencing in a study of shared clonotypes between healthy human individuals. Regarding the study as a whole: Sampling covered nothing but blood. Tissue TCR repertoires likely differ from those found in blood.

Profiled with immunoSEQ multiplex PCR; TCRdb holds only in-frame clones, not every one. The table records 400,000 to 500,000 clones, about three quarters of them present only once. Comment on this clone: Its matching antigen is unknown.

The CDR3 spans 13 residues. Germline loops: CDR1 SNHLY, CDR2 FYNNEI. The trim removed 5 bases at V and 5 bases at J, leaving 6 bases unmatched. Healthy adults negative for HIV, lacking recent acute infections or vaccinations, served as donors. Each sample came from a Caucasian adult donor living in Nashville, Tennessee. This chain joins TRBV2 and TRBJ2-7; 7 bases fit TRBD1. This sequence was found in a woman aged 40 to 50 in good health. Some clones in this sample may be carry-over from other donors' samples. Specimen: PBMCs. CDR3 DNA sequence: TGTGCCAGCAGTTTACAGGGGATCCACGAGCAGTACTTC. Its translation is CASSLQGIHEQYF.